This T cell receptor (beta chain) originates from a study of CD8+ T cells in alopecia areata. Extracted RNA was reverse transcribed, and the resulting cDNA served as sequencing template. Assay used: immunoSEQ multiplex PCR; TCRdb lists only in-frame clones, some missing. The sample lists around 300,000 clones, over 45% occurring once. Noted treatment: oral pan-JAK inhibitor, 5-10 mg twice daily. The study team obtained lesional scalp punch biopsies and peripheral blood from alopecia areata patients. Details on this clone: Its antigen is currently unknown.

CDR1 LGHNA and CDR2 YNFKEQ come from the germline V gene. Trimming left V 4 bases short and J 1 base short, with 10 bases between. The CDR3 runs to 14 residues. General study points: In blood and scalp, many expanded lesional clones persisted during tofacitinib. Among the top 100, expanded CD8+ clones, as well as scalp clonality, were significantly decreased by tofacitinib.

Sequenced material: CD4+ T cells sorted from blood, taken between weeks 51 and 52, from a patient treated with tofacitinib. The sequence was collected from a human donor with alopecia areata. The chain combines TRBV4-2 with TRBJ1-1, with D possibly matching TRBD1 (5 bases). The CDR3 DNA sequence: TGTGCCAGCAGCCCCCGGGACGGGAACACTGAAGCTTTCTTT. Residues: CASSPRDGNTEAFF.